A selection of T cell receptor beta chains follows, all from one sample in a study of T cells expressing NK-cell markers. TCRdb reworked the 5' RACE reads into one entry per CDR3 protein, no DNA. The table lists fewer than 300,000 distinct CDR3 sequences, with around 4.3% in the top ten. Input material: blood T cells: a sorted CD56 or NKG2C T cell subset, CD4+ or CD8+ T cells, or bulk PBMC T cells (not recorded which). The receptors were sampled from a woman aged 18 to 75 in good health. Each CDR3 is given with its conserved first and last residue. Each record gives: V gene, CDR3 length, J gene, CDR3 protein.

TRBV6-1	15	TRBJ1-3	CASRPAGRAGNTIYF
TRBV6-5	13	TRBJ2-5	CASSLDGQETQYF
TRBV20-1	14	TRBJ2-3	CSAGVAGGHDTQYF
TRBV29-1	12	TRBJ2-7	CSAELSSYEQYF
TRBV6-2/TRBV6-3	14	TRBJ2-2	CATSSVQNTGELFF
TRBV5-1	14	TRBJ1-2	CASSSGGSNYGYTF
TRBV5-1	13	TRBJ2-5	CASSLSTGETQYF
TRBV7-9	13	TRBJ1-2	CASSLGRDSLTSF
TRBV4-3	14	TRBJ1-5	CASSDDRGLQPQHF
TRBV19	18	TRBJ2-6	CASSNKDRPLSGANVLTF
TRBV3-1	11	TRBJ2-3	CATLEADTQYF
TRBV5-6	13	TRBJ1-6	CASSLVDNSPLHF
TRBV29-1	15	TRBJ1-5	CSVGQGGGRNQPQHF
TRBV6-1	15	TRBJ1-4	CASSRLDRGNEKLFF
TRBV5-1	14	TRBJ1-5	CASSLDGGGQPQHF
TRBV7-9	13	TRBJ2-7	CASSLVTETEQYF
TRBV7-2	16	TRBJ2-5	CASSLGRVHRGETQYF
TRBV5-1	15	TRBJ2-7	CASSSRDTSSYEQYF
TRBV20-1	16	TRBJ2-1	CSARVQGPSRYNEQFF
TRBV20-1	12	TRBJ2-7	CSAPQGVHEQYF
TRBV3-1	15	TRBJ2-3	CASSGRDRVQDTQYF
TRBV7-2	17	TRBJ2-3	CASSLPSGVPPRGTQYF
TRBV6-1	15	TRBJ1-4	CASRPGQGGREKLFF